This TCR beta chain was profiled in a study of cytomegalovirus exposure and HLA in healthy donors. Primers included in the PCR were 60 Vbeta and 13 Jbeta primers. Clones were sequenced by immunoSEQ multiplex PCR, and TCRdb holds only the in-frame ones, with some missing. The repertoire holds 180,000 or so clones, about 79% seen once, with about 6.4% in the top ten. Specimen: PBMCs. The TCR originated in a man aged 35-49 years in good health and CMV-seropositive.

Here the CDR3 DNA reads TGTGCCAGTAGGGGACAGGGGGTCAATTCACCCCTCCACTTT. It specifies CASRGQGVNSPLHF. The V call is TRBV19, the J call TRBJ1-6; TRBD1 aligns across 11 bases. This CDR3 has 14 amino acids. Germline assignment: CDR1 LNHDA and CDR2 SQIVND (reference sequence). With 6 bases clipped from V and 7 bases from J, the junction kept 2 bases outside the gene matches.